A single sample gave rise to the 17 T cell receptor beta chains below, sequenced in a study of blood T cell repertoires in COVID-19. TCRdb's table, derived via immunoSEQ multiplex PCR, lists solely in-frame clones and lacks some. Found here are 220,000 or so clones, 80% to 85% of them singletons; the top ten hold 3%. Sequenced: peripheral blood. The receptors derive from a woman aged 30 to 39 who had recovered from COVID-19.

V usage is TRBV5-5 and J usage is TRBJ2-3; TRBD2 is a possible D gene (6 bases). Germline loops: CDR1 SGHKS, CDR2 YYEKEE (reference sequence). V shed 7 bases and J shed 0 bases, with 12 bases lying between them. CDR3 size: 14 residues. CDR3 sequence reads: CASPGLVSTDTQYF. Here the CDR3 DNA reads TGTGCCAGCCCGGGACTGGTTAGCACAGATACGCAGTATTTT.

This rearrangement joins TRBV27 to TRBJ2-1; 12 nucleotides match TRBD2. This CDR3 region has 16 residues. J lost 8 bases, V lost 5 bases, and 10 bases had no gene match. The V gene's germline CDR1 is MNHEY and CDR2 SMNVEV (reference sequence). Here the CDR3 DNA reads TGTGCCAGCAGTAAGGGACTAGCGGGTCACGCCTATGAGCAGTTCTTC. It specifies CASSKGLAGHAYEQFF.

CDR3 loop: CASIETGGSIYEQYF. The CDR3 nucleotides are TGTGCCAGTATAGAAACAGGGGGCAGTATCTACGAGCAGTACTTC. The chain combines TRBV2 with TRBJ2-7, with 9 bases that match TRBD1. V was pared by 9 bases and J by 3 bases, with 12 bases of the junction left unmatched. In germline, CDR1 is SNHLY, CDR2 FYNNEI. The CDR3 length is 15 residues.

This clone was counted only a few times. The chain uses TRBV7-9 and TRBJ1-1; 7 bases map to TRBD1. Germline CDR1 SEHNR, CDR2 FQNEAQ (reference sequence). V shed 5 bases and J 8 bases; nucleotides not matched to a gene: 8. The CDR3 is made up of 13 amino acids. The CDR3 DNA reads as TGTGCCAGCAGCCACAACGGACAGGCAGAAGCTTTCTTT. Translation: CASSHNGQAEAFF.

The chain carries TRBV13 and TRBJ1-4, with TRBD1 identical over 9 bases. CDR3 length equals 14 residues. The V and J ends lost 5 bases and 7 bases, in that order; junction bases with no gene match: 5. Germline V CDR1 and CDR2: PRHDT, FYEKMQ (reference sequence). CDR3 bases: TGTGCCAGCAGCCAGACAGGGGGAGTTGAAAAACTGTTTTTT. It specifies CASSQTGGVEKLFF.

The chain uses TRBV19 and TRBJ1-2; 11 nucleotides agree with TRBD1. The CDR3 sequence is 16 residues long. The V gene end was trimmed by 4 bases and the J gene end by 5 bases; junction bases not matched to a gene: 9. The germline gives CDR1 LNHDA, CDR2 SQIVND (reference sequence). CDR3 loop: CASSSQTGTGGYGYTF. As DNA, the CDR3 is TGTGCCAGTAGTAGCCAGACCGGGACAGGGGGTTATGGCTACACCTTC. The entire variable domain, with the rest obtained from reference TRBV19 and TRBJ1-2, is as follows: DGGITQSPKYLFRKEGQNVTLSCEQNLNHDAMYWYRQDPGQGLRLIYYSQIVNDFQKGDIAEGYSVSREKKESFPLTVTSAQKNPTAFYLCASSSQTGTGGYGYTFGSGTRLTVV.

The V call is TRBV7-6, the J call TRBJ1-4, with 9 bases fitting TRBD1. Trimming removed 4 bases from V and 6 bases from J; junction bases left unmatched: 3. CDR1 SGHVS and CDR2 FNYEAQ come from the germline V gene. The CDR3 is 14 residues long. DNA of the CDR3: TGTGCCAGCAGCTACGGACAGGGGTATGAAAAACTGTTTTTT. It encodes CASSYGQGYEKLFF.

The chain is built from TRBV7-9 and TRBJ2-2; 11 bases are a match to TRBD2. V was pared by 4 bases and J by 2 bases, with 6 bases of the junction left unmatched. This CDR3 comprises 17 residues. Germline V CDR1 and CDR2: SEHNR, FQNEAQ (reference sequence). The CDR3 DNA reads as TGTGCCAGCAGCTCTTCTCTAGCGGGAGGCAACACCGGGGAGCTGTTTTTT. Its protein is CASSSSLAGGNTGELFF.

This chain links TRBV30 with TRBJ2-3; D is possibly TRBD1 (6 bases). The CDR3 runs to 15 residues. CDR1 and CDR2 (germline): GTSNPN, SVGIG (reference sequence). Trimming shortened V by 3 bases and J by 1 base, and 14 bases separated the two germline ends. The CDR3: CAWRPGTTRTDTQYF. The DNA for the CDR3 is TGTGCCTGGAGACCCGGGACAACTCGCACAGATACGCAGTATTTT.

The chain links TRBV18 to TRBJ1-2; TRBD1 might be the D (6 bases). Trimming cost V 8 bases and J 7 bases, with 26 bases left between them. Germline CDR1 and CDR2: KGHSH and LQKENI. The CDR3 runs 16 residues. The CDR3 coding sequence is TGTGCCAGCGCCGACGGGGGACTAACGGGGGGCCCTGGCTACACCTTC. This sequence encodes CASADGGLTGGPGYTF.

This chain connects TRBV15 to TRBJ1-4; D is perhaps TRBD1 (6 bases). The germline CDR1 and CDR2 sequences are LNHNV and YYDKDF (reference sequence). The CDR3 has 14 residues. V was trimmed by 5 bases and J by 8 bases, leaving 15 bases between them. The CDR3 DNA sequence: TGTGCCACCAGCTTCAGGGGACGGAACGAAAAACTGTTTTTT. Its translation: CATSFRGRNEKLFF. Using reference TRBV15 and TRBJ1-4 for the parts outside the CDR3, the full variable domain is DAMVIQNPRYQVTQFGKPVTLSCSQTLNHNVMYWYQQKSSQAPKLLFHYYDKDFNNEADTPDNFQSRRPNTSFCFLDIRSPGLGDTAMYLCATSFRGRNEKLFFGSGTQLSVL.

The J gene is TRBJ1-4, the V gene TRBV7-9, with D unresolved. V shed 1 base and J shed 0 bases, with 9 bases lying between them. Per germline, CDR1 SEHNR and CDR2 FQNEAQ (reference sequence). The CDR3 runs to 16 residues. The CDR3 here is CASSLGLRATNEKLFF. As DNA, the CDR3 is TGTGCCAGCAGCTTAGGTCTCCGAGCAACTAATGAAAAACTGTTTTTT.

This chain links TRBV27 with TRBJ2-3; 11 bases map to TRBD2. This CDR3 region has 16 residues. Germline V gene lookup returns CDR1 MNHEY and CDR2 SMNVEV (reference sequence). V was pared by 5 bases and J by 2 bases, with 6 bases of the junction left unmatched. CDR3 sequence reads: CASSIAGGMITDTQYF. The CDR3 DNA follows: TGTGCCAGCAGTATAGCGGGAGGGATGATCACAGATACGCAGTATTTT.

As DNA, the CDR3 is TGTGCCAGCAGCTTCACAGGGAACACCGGGGAGCTGTTTTTT. Encoded protein: CASSFTGNTGELFF. J is TRBJ2-2 and V is TRBV5-8; tentatively, D is TRBD1 (5 bases). Trimming removed 2 bases at V and 1 base at J, with 6 bases between. CDR3 length: 14 amino acids. Looked up from germline, CDR1 is SGHTS and CDR2 is YDEGEE.

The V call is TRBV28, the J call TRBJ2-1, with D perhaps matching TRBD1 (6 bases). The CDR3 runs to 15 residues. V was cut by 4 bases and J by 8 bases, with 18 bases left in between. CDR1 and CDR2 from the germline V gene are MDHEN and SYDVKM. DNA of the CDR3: TGTGCCAGCAGTTATCCAGGGGCCCGACGGGATGAGCAGTTCTTC. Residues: CASSYPGARRDEQFF.

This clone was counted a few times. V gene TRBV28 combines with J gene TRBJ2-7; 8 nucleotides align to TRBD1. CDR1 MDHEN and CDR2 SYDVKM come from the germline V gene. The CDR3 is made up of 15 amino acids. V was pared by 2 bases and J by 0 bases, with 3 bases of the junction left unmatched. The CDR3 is CASSLGTGYSYEQYF. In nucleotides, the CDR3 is TGTGCCAGCAGTTTAGGGACAGGATACTCCTACGAGCAGTACTTC. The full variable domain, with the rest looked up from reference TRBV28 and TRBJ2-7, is DVKVTQSSRYLVKRTGEKVFLECVQDMDHENMFWYRQDPGLGLRLIYFSYDVKMKEKGDIPEGYSVSREKKERFSLILESASTNQTSMYLCASSLGTGYSYEQYFGPGTRLTVT.

The CDR3 is CACDFDMGSEKLFF. The CDR3 DNA is TGTGCCTGCGACTTCGACATGGGGAGTGAAAAACTGTTTTTT. J is TRBJ1-4 and V is TRBV30; D uncertain. The CDR3 spans 14 residues. Germline assignment: CDR1 GTSNPN and CDR2 SVGIG (reference sequence). V lost 6 bases to trimming and J lost 7 bases, with 18 bases between them.